The 14 T cell receptor beta chains below were found in one sample sequenced in a study of blood T cells in healthy people across ages. A second 7 to 11 cycle PCR used barcoded and J-beta primers. TCRdb reprocessed the 5' RACE reads with MiXCR, giving one entry per CDR3 protein. The sample has about 1.5 million distinct CDR3 sequences; roughly two fifths are singletons. What was sequenced was blood. These receptors originate from a young woman in good health.

The table lists this clonotype with a few counts. This chain connects TRBV5-6 to TRBJ2-7; D gene unclear. CDR1 is SGHDT and CDR2 is YYEEEE in the germline V gene. The CDR3 contains 13 residues. Trimming removed 2 bases at V and 5 bases at J, with 11 bases between. CDR3 amino acids: CASSFHLLDEQYF. CDR3 sequence (DNA): TGTGCCAGCAGCTTCCATCTCCTAGACGAGCAGTACTTC.

This clonotype was seen only a few times. This chain uses TRBV10-3 with TRBJ2-3; D gene uncertain. The V end lost 6 bases, the J end lost 2 bases, and 15 bases lay between the germline ends. The CDR3 is 15 residues long. Germline V gene data show CDR1 as ENHRY and CDR2 as SYGVKD. This CDR3 reads CAIRDPGSDTDTQYF. The CDR3 coding sequence is TGTGCCATCAGGGACCCGGGTTCGGACACAGATACGCAGTATTTT.

The chain carries TRBV18 and TRBJ1-1; 7 bases map to TRBD1. The V gene end was trimmed by 5 bases and the J gene end by 3 bases; junction bases not matched to a gene: 6. The CDR3 contains 14 residues. The V gene's germline CDR1 is KGHSH and CDR2 LQKENI. The CDR3 DNA sequence: TGTGCCAGCTCAGCCACAGGGGCGGACACTGAAGCTTTCTTT. Its translation is CASSATGADTEAFF.

This clonotype was seen once. V and J are TRBV12-3 or TRBV12-4 and TRBJ1-2; a weak D match, TRBD1 (5 bases). The CDR3 consists of 15 residues. V shed 1 base and J shed 8 bases, with 17 bases lying between them. The DNA for the CDR3 is TGTGCCAGCAGTTTAGGGACCGGTAGGGGAGACGGCTACACCTTC. It yields the protein CASSLGTGRGDGYTF.

This clonotype was counted only a few times. J is TRBJ1-5 and V is TRBV20-1; D is ambiguous. The V end was cut by 0 bases, the J end by 4 bases, with 19 bases between. Germline V gene data show CDR1 as DFQATT and CDR2 as SNEGSKA (reference sequence). The CDR3 covers 17 residues. The CDR3 DNA reads as TGCAGTGCTAGAGACCTTAGACCAGGACGCCGGAATCAGCCCCAGCATTTT. Translation gives CSARDLRPGRRNQPQHF.

The chain recombines TRBV15 with TRBJ1-4; 8 bases are a match to TRBD1. Per the germline V gene, CDR1 is LNHNV and CDR2 is YYDKDF (reference sequence). The V and J ends lost 6 bases and 8 bases, in that order; junction bases with no gene match: 5. This CDR3 comprises 13 residues. The CDR3 sequence is CATRSQGAEKLFF. Written as DNA, the CDR3 is TGTGCCACCAGGTCCCAGGGGGCAGAAAAACTGTTTTTT. The full variable domain, its missing parts supplied by reference TRBV15 and TRBJ1-4, is DAMVIQNPRYQVTQFGKPVTLSCSQTLNHNVMYWYQQKSSQAPKLLFHYYDKDFNNEADTPDNFQSRRPNTSFCFLDIRSPGLGDTAMYLCATRSQGAEKLFFGSGTQLSVL.

The genes are TRBV14 and TRBJ2-5; D is ambiguous. The J call may be faulty, since TRBJ2-7 better matches the DNA end. Germline assignment: CDR1 SGHDN and CDR2 FVKESK. The length of the CDR3 is 16 residues. CDR3 coding DNA: TGTGCCAGCACTCAACCCGATGAGGTGAAGCCCCTCGAGCAGTACTTC. As protein: CASTQPDEVKPLEQYF.

The J gene is TRBJ2-7, the V gene TRBV12-3 or TRBV12-4, with TRBD2 identical over 15 bases. This CDR3 is built from 18 residues. V lost 7 bases and J lost 7; bases outside the gene matches: 17. The CDR3 here is CASTPQGTSGRNLNEQYF. The CDR3 bases are TGTGCCAGCACTCCCCAGGGGACTAGCGGGAGGAACCTCAATGAGCAGTACTTC.

This chain links TRBV12-5 with TRBJ2-3; the D gene could be TRBD1 or TRBD2 (5 bases each). This CDR3 is 16 amino acids long. Between the trimmed V and J ends, which lost 6 bases and 2 bases, there was a span of 18 bases. CDR1 is LGHNT, CDR2 FRNRAP, per germline. CDR3 coding DNA: TGTGCTAGTGGCCGCCAAAGGGGACCTTACACAGATACGCAGTATTTT. This encodes CASGRQRGPYTDTQYF.

The V call is TRBV20-1, the J call TRBJ1-1; D ambiguous. V lost 1 base, J lost 2 bases, and 14 bases lay in between. CDR1 and CDR2 from the germline V gene are DFQATT and SNEGSKA (reference sequence). The CDR3 extends over 15 amino acids. The CDR3 reads CSARGPIRGNTEAFF. CDR3 DNA: TGCAGTGCTAGAGGTCCGATTCGAGGCAACACTGAAGCTTTCTTT.

CDR3 sequence: CASSVMYNEQFF. The CDR3 DNA reads as TGTGCCAGCAGCGTAATGTACAATGAGCAGTTCTTC. The chain recombines TRBV9 with TRBJ2-1; D not resolved. This CDR3 is 12 amino acids long. Trimming took 1 base from V and 4 from J, leaving 3 bases between them. CDR1 is SGDLS, CDR2 YYNGEE, per germline. Filled out from reference TRBV9 and TRBJ2-1, the complete variable domain reads DSGVTQTPKHLITATGQRVTLRCSPRSGDLSVYWYQQSLDQGLQFLIQYYNGEERAKGNILERFSAQQFPDLHSELNLSSLELGDSALYFCASSVMYNEQFFGPGTRLTVL.

This clonotype was detected a few times. J is TRBJ2-7 and V is TRBV7-2, with TRBD1 matching over 10 bases. In germline, CDR1 is SGHTA, CDR2 FQGNSA. The CDR3 sequence is 16 residues long. With V trimmed by 4 bases and J by 6 bases, 12 bases remained unmatched. This CDR3 is CASSSATGGIHTEQYF. The CDR3 DNA reads TGTGCCAGCAGCTCGGCGACAGGGGGCATCCATACCGAGCAGTACTTC.

The chain uses TRBV12-3 or TRBV12-4 and TRBJ2-5, with D perhaps matching TRBD1 (5 bases). Trimming shortened V by 6 bases and J by 2 bases, and 13 bases separated the two germline ends. This CDR3 region has 14 residues. CDR3 residues: CASSPQASQETQYF. Here the CDR3 DNA reads TGTGCCAGCAGCCCACAGGCGTCTCAAGAGACCCAGTACTTC.

This clonotype was observed a few times. The V and J genes are TRBV27 and TRBJ1-1, with D unresolved. This CDR3 comprises 13 residues. V was trimmed by 6 bases and J by 4 bases, leaving 12 bases between them. Germline V gene lookup returns CDR1 MNHEY and CDR2 SMNVEV (reference sequence). CDR3 residues: CASSVGQTTEAFF. The CDR3 nucleotides are TGTGCCAGCAGCGTCGGGCAGACCACTGAAGCTTTCTTT.